This T cell receptor (beta chain) was recovered during a study of breast tumors, draining lymph nodes, adjacent tissues. The CDR3 totals 16 residues. CDR1 and CDR2 (germline): SEHNR, FQNEAQ (reference sequence). Trimming took off 5 bases at V and 5 bases at J, with 20 bases between the two ends. TCRdb reprocessed the multiplex PCR reads via MiXCR and lists one record per CDR3 protein. The repertoire consists of approximately 23,000 distinct CDR3 sequences, with over 60% occurring once and the leading ten covering under 25%. Input material: tumor-adjacent breast tissue. This rearrangement joins TRBV7-9 to TRBJ2-3; a weak D match, TRBD2 (5 bases). The source is a female donor with breast cancer. Some clones in this sample may be carry-over from other donors' samples. The CDR3 is CASSDIAWELRDTQYF. CDR3 nucleotides: TGTGCCAGCAGCGATATAGCGTGGGAGCTAAGAGATACGCAGTATTTT.